Below, 23 T cell receptor beta chains from the same sample are listed, as sequenced in a study of blood T cell repertoires in COVID-19. The protocol was immunoSEQ multiplex PCR, while the TCRdb copy is restricted to in-frame clones and leaves out a portion. There are around 250,000 clones in the sample; approximately 84% occur only once, and roughly 3.2% lies in the top ten. The specimen was PBMCs or T cells enriched from blood (not recorded which). These receptors came from a man aged 50 or older who had recovered from COVID-19.

This chain connects TRBV7-9 to TRBJ2-1; weak D call: TRBD1 (6 bases). The CDR3 sequence is 14 residues long. CDR1 is SEHNR and CDR2 is FQNEAQ in the germline V gene (reference sequence). V shed 5 bases and J shed 6 bases, with 14 bases lying between them. The CDR3 reads CASSRGGGTNEQFF. CDR3 DNA: TGTGCCAGCAGCCGCGGTGGGGGCACCAATGAGCAGTTCTTC.

CDR3 DNA: TGTGCCAGCAGCCAAGAAAACACAGGGTTGGAGACCCAGTACTTC. This gives the protein CASSQENTGLETQYF. The chain uses TRBV4-2 and TRBJ2-5, with D maybe TRBD1 (6 bases). Trimming shortened V by 0 bases and J by 5 bases, and 13 bases separated the two germline ends. Germline values: CDR1 LGHNA, CDR2 YNFKEQ. The CDR3 spans 15 residues.

The chain couples TRBV2 to TRBJ2-2; D is unclear. Germline V lookup: CDR1 SNHLY, CDR2 FYNNEI. The V end was cut by 1 base, the J end by 4 bases, with 16 bases between. The CDR3 runs 17 residues. The CDR3 coding sequence is TGTGCCAGCAGTGAAGATCCAACCCACTATATCACCGGGGAGCTGTTTTTT. This sequence encodes CASSEDPTHYITGELFF.

The chain employs TRBV6-5 and TRBJ1-2, with D possibly being TRBD1 (6 bases). Germline V gene lookup returns CDR1 MNHEY and CDR2 SVGAGI. The V gene lost 4 bases and the J gene lost 5 bases, with 20 bases spanning the gap. CDR3 length equals 16 residues. The chain's CDR3 is CASSSPQGLTWYGYTF. The CDR3 coding sequence is TGTGCCAGCAGTTCGCCACAGGGTCTGACATGGTATGGCTACACCTTC.

The chain joins TRBV25-1 to TRBJ2-1; 8 bases fit TRBD2. The CDR3 covers 14 residues. The germline gives CDR1 MGHDK, CDR2 SYGVNS. Trimming cost V 4 bases and J 5 bases; bases outside gene matches: 4. The CDR3 DNA sequence: TGTGCCAGCAGTGTAGCGGGACTTCACAATGAGCAGTTCTTC. Protein: CASSVAGLHNEQFF.

The CDR3 DNA is TGTGCCAGCAGCGTAGCAAGTAGTCCAAACTACGAGCAGTACTTC. The encoded protein is CASSVASSPNYEQYF. This chain uses TRBV9 with TRBJ2-7; D unresolved. The germline gives CDR1 SGDLS, CDR2 YYNGEE. With 0 bases removed from V and 3 bases from J, the gap between germline ends came to 13 bases. This CDR3 spans 15 amino acids. Based on the CDR3 plus reference TRBV9 and TRBJ2-7, the full variable domain is DSGVTQTPKHLITATGQRVTLRCSPRSGDLSVYWYQQSLDQGLQFLIQYYNGEERAKGNILERFSAQQFPDLHSELNLSSLELGDSALYFCASSVASSPNYEQYFGPGTRLTVT.

This rearrangement joins TRBV6-5 to TRBJ1-1, with D unresolved. Germline CDR1 reads MNHEY; CDR2 reads SVGAGI. The CDR3 has 14 residues. V shed 7 bases and J shed 4 bases, with 16 bases lying between them. Here the CDR3 DNA reads TGTGCCAGCATCCCGGGAGTTGAGGGCACTGAAGCTTTCTTT. Protein: CASIPGVEGTEAFF.

The chain carries TRBV7-2 and TRBJ2-3; the D is unclear. Trimming took off 5 bases at V and 2 bases at J, with 5 bases between the two ends. The CDR3 sequence is 12 residues long. CDR1 SGHTA and CDR2 FQGNSA come from the germline V gene. The CDR3 loop is CASSQHTDTQYF. CDR3 nucleotides: TGTGCCAGCAGCCAACACACAGATACGCAGTATTTT.

The rearrangement uses TRBV7-3 and TRBJ2-6, with 9 nucleotides matching TRBD2. The germline gives CDR1 SGHTA, CDR2 FQGTGA. Trimming at V came to 3 bases and at J to 1 base, leaving 7 bases not matched to a gene. CDR3 length equals 18 residues. Here the CDR3 DNA reads TGTGCCAGCAGCTTTGGGCTAGCGGGAAGTTCTGGGGCCAACGTCCTGACTTTC. It translates to CASSFGLAGSSGANVLTF.

This chain links TRBV9 with TRBJ1-4, with D maybe TRBD1 (6 bases). Germline values: CDR1 SGDLS, CDR2 YYNGEE. Trimming shortened V by 4 bases and J by 6 bases, and 13 bases separated the two germline ends. The CDR3 runs 14 residues. CDR3 amino acids: CASSPDSTYEKLFF. In nucleotides, the CDR3 is TGTGCCAGCAGCCCGGACAGTACATATGAAAAACTGTTTTTT.

The chain joins TRBV6-5 to TRBJ1-1; D gene unclear. The CDR3 runs to 14 residues. CDR1 MNHEY and CDR2 SVGAGI come from the germline V gene. The germline V and J ends were trimmed by 4 bases and 1 base, with 10 bases remaining between them. This CDR3 is CASSWRRTNTEAFF. The DNA for the CDR3 is TGTGCCAGCAGTTGGAGGCGGACGAACACTGAAGCTTTCTTT.

The genes are TRBV3-1 (or the pseudogene TRBV3-2) and TRBJ2-1, with 7 nucleotides matching TRBD2. V lost 5 bases, J lost 0 bases, and 4 bases stayed unmatched. Germline V gene sequence: CDR1 LGHDT, CDR2 YNNKEL (reference sequence). The CDR3 length is 15 residues. CDR3 protein: CASSSSGTSYNEQFF. In nucleotides, the CDR3 is TGTGCCAGCAGCTCCAGCGGGACCTCCTACAATGAGCAGTTCTTC.

The genes are TRBV19 and TRBJ2-1; 10 bases are a match to TRBD2. The CDR3 runs to 17 residues. Unmatched junction bases numbered 7, after V lost 1 base and J lost 4 bases. Germline lookup yields CDR1 LNHDA and CDR2 SQIVND (reference sequence). CDR3 loop: CASSIGVTSGYYNEQFF. CDR3 in DNA: TGTGCCAGTAGTATAGGGGTGACTAGCGGGTATTACAATGAGCAGTTCTTC.

The genes are TRBV11-2 and TRBJ2-4, with a weak D call TRBD1 (6 bases). The CDR3 consists of 15 residues. Germline lookup yields CDR1 SGHAT and CDR2 FQNNGV. Between the trimmed V and J ends, which lost 5 bases and 7 bases, there was a span of 18 bases. The CDR3 bases are TGTGCCAGCAGCACGAGGACAGAAGATATGAACATTCAGTACTTC. Encoded protein: CASSTRTEDMNIQYF. The full variable domain, completed using reference TRBV11-2 and TRBJ2-4, is EAGVAQSPRYKIIEKRQSVAFWCNPISGHATLYWYQQILGQGPKLLIQFQNNGVVDDSQLPKDRFSAERLKGVDSTLKIQPAKLEDSAVYLCASSTRTEDMNIQYFGAGTRLSVL.

This chain joins TRBV6-5 and TRBJ2-7, with 7 bases that match TRBD2. CDR3 length: 16 amino acids. The ends lost 0 bases at V and 3 bases at J; junction bases unmatched: 8. Germline V gene lookup returns CDR1 MNHEY and CDR2 SVGAGI. The DNA for the CDR3 is TGTGCCAGCAGTTACTCGGGTGTTAGCGGGCGCTACGAGCAGTACTTC. As protein: CASSYSGVSGRYEQYF.

J is TRBJ2-2 and V is TRBV7-9; TRBD2 matches 9 bases. The V gene end was trimmed by 6 bases and the J gene end by 2 bases; junction bases not matched to a gene: 4. The CDR3 length is 15 residues. From germline, CDR1 is SEHNR and CDR2 FQNEAQ (reference sequence). The CDR3 is CASRVTSGNTGELFF. As DNA, the CDR3 is TGTGCCAGCAGGGTGACTAGCGGAAACACCGGGGAGCTGTTTTTT.

The rearrangement uses TRBV9 and TRBJ2-1, with 16 nucleotides matching TRBD2. Per the germline V gene, CDR1 is SGDLS and CDR2 is YYNGEE. This CDR3 contains 16 residues. After removal of 5 bases from V and 6 bases from J, the junction contained 5 bases not matched to a gene. The CDR3 DNA follows: TGTGCCAGCAGTGGGACTAGCGGGAGGGCCGCCAATGAGCAGTTCTTC. This codes for CASSGTSGRAANEQFF.

The chain is built from TRBV10-3 and TRBJ1-4; D is uncertain. The CDR3 has 13 residues. The V gene lost 7 bases and the J gene lost 4 bases, with 10 bases spanning the gap. CDR1 is ENHRY, CDR2 SYGVKD, per germline. The CDR3 reads CAIMSGINEKLFF. CDR3 nucleotide sequence: TGTGCCATCATGTCAGGTATTAATGAAAAACTGTTTTTT.

This sequence joins TRBV19 and TRBJ2-3; D might be TRBD1 (6 bases). The germline V gene has CDR1 LNHDA and CDR2 SQIVND (reference sequence). The germline V and J ends were trimmed by 5 bases and 1 base, with 19 bases remaining between them. The CDR3 totals 17 residues. The CDR3 sequence is CASSPLDSSYRTDTQYF. CDR3 DNA sequence: TGTGCCAGTAGTCCCCTGGACAGCAGCTATCGCACAGATACGCAGTATTTT.

The chain couples TRBV29-1 to TRBJ2-1; 13 nucleotides line up with TRBD2. The CDR3 has 11 residues. Germline assignment: CDR1 SQVTM and CDR2 ANQGSEA. V dropped 8 bases and J dropped 11; count of bases not matched to a gene: 3. Here the CDR3 reads CSPTSGGQQFF. CDR3 nucleotides: TGCAGCCCGACTAGCGGGGGGCAGCAGTTCTTC.

This chain uses TRBV6-4 with TRBJ2-7; TRBD1 aligns across 8 bases. The CDR3 loop spans 15 amino acids. Germline-derived CDR1 and CDR2 are MRHNA and SNTAGT. With V trimmed by 8 bases and J by 2 bases, 11 bases remained unmatched. Here the CDR3 reads CASPGEDRVPYEQYF. In nucleotides, the CDR3 is TGTGCCAGCCCCGGAGAGGACAGGGTACCCTACGAGCAGTACTTC.

The V call is TRBV3-1 (or the pseudogene TRBV3-2), the J call TRBJ1-2, with D perhaps matching TRBD1 (6 bases). The germline V gene encodes CDR1 LGHDT and CDR2 YNNKEL (reference sequence). Trimming pared 4 bases from V and 4 bases from J, leaving 25 bases between. This CDR3 is built from 18 residues. The CDR3, as DNA: TGTGCCAGCAGCCCGACCACGGTTGGGGGCGCCCGGGGCTATGGCTACACCTTC. Its translation is CASSPTTVGGARGYGYTF.

The chain recombines TRBV2 with TRBJ1-1, with no clear D. Trimming took 4 bases from V and 3 from J, leaving 15 bases between them. This CDR3 has 15 residues. Germline V gene sequence: CDR1 SNHLY, CDR2 FYNNEI. The CDR3 spells CASSAGPPRDTEAFF. The CDR3 coding sequence is TGTGCCAGCAGTGCGGGCCCCCCGAGGGACACTGAAGCTTTCTTT.